One and the same sample provided the 21 T cell receptor beta chains below, sequenced in a study of cytomegalovirus exposure and HLA in healthy donors. The PCR made use of 60 Vbeta and 13 Jbeta primers. Repertoires were generated with immunoSEQ multiplex PCR, while TCRdb's copy carries only in-frame clones and drops some. The profile shows 130,000 or so clones, about 74% of them singletons. The sample was PBMCs. The receptor set was obtained from a man in his forties in good health and CMV-seropositive.

The chain joins TRBV7-8 to TRBJ1-2, with a possible D match to TRBD1 (5 bases). V gave up 1 base and J gave up 7 bases, with 13 bases separating them. The CDR3 consists of 14 residues. Germline assignment: CDR1 SGHVS and CDR2 FQNEAQ. In DNA, the CDR3 is TGTGCCAGCAGCTTAGGTGGCAGGGATATTGGCTACACCTTC. It is translated as CASSLGGRDIGYTF.

The chain recombines TRBV9 with TRBJ2-7; D gene unclear. With 1 base removed from V and 2 bases from J, the gap between germline ends came to 13 bases. The CDR3 length is 15 residues. Germline assignment: CDR1 SGDLS and CDR2 YYNGEE. In DNA form, the CDR3 reads TGTGCCAGCAGCGTATCAGCGAGACCCCCCTACGAGCAGTACTTC. Translated: CASSVSARPPYEQYF.

This clone was counted a single time. The J gene is TRBJ1-1, the V gene TRBV10-3, with D perhaps matching TRBD1 (5 bases). Trimming removed 3 bases at V and 1 base at J, with 9 bases between. CDR1 is ENHRY, CDR2 SYGVKD, per germline. CDR3 length equals 14 residues. The CDR3 reads CAISDWGPNTEAFF. CDR3 coding DNA: TGTGCCATCAGTGACTGGGGCCCGAACACTGAAGCTTTCTTT.

The chain employs TRBV28 and TRBJ1-2, with D maybe TRBD1 (5 bases). Trimming stripped 3 bases from V and 4 bases from J, with 9 bases between. Germline loops: CDR1 MDHEN, CDR2 SYDVKM. The CDR3 totals 13 residues. The CDR3 nucleotides read TGTGCCAGCAGTTTCTCAGACAGCTATGGCTACACCTTC. This sequence encodes CASSFSDSYGYTF.

This chain links TRBV7-9 with TRBJ2-7, with 7 nucleotides matching TRBD2. Germline CDR1 SEHNR, CDR2 FQNEAQ (reference sequence). V shed 3 bases, J shed 4 bases, and the junction held 3 bases outside the gene matches. This CDR3 has 13 residues. CDR3 sequence reads: CASSLGGTYEQYF. In DNA, the CDR3 is TGTGCCAGCAGCTTGGGGGGGACTTACGAGCAGTACTTC.

The gene calls are TRBV28 and TRBJ2-7; D is uncertain. Looked up from germline, CDR1 is MDHEN and CDR2 is SYDVKM. Trimming shortened V by 4 bases and J by 0 bases, and 10 bases separated the two germline ends. This CDR3 comprises 14 residues. CDR3 nucleotides: TGTGCCAGCAGTTCATTCGCGGCCTCCTACGAGCAGTACTTC. It translates to CASSSFAASYEQYF.

J is TRBJ2-6 and V is TRBV5-4; weak D call: TRBD1 (6 bases). CDR1 and CDR2 (germline): SGHNT, YYREEE (reference sequence). The length of the CDR3 is 19 residues. V was clipped by 5 bases and J by 2 bases, with 23 bases between them. CDR3 nucleotide sequence: TGTGCCAGCAGTCGTGAACGGCCAGGGGTGATGGCTGGGGCCAACGTCCTGACTTTC. Translating it yields CASSRERPGVMAGANVLTF.

The chain employs TRBV5-4 and TRBJ1-1; D may be TRBD1 (6 bases). CDR3 length equals 16 residues. The germline V gene has CDR1 SGHNT and CDR2 YYREEE (reference sequence). Trimming shortened V by 0 bases and J by 3 bases, and 15 bases separated the two germline ends. The CDR3 DNA is TGTGCCAGCAGCTTGGTTAGGGGGATCGTGGACACTGAAGCTTTCTTT. Amino acid sequence: CASSLVRGIVDTEAFF.

Only one count was recorded for this clone. J is TRBJ1-5 and V is TRBV11-2; the match to TRBD1 covers 10 bases. In germline, CDR1 is SGHAT, CDR2 FQNNGV. This CDR3 comprises 15 residues. Unmatched junction bases numbered 5, after V lost 4 bases and J lost 5 bases. Written as DNA, the CDR3 is TGTGCCAGCAGCTCCGGGGACAGGGGAGATCAGCCCCAGCATTTT. Protein: CASSSGDRGDQPQHF.

The chain combines TRBV9 with TRBJ1-5; the D gene is possibly TRBD1 (5 bases). Germline V lookup: CDR1 SGDLS, CDR2 YYNGEE. V lost 0 bases to trimming and J lost 3 bases, with 10 bases between them. The CDR3 sequence is 15 residues long. The CDR3 here is CASSVGWGDNQPQHF. As DNA, the CDR3 is TGTGCCAGCAGCGTAGGGTGGGGGGACAATCAGCCCCAGCATTTT.

This clone was seen a single time. The rearrangement links TRBV2 to TRBJ2-4; TRBD1 matches at 10 bases. V was pared by 6 bases and J by 7 bases, with 6 bases of the junction left unmatched. Per the germline V gene, CDR1 is SNHLY and CDR2 is FYNNEI. The CDR3 consists of 14 residues. This CDR3 is CASSRDRGSNIQYF. CDR3 in DNA: TGTGCCAGCAGCAGGGACAGGGGATCCAACATTCAGTACTTC.

The chain is built from TRBV4-1 and TRBJ2-2, with 13 nucleotides matching TRBD2. The CDR3 consists of 16 residues. Germline loops: CDR1 MGHRA, CDR2 YSYEKL. V was pared by 4 bases and J by 7 bases, with 6 bases of the junction left unmatched. CDR3 sequence reads: CASSREGLAGIGELFF. The CDR3 region has the DNA TGCGCCAGCAGCCGGGAGGGACTAGCGGGAATCGGGGAGCTGTTTTTT.

V usage is TRBV18 and J usage is TRBJ2-3, with 11 nucleotides matching TRBD2. This CDR3 spans 15 amino acids. In germline, CDR1 is KGHSH, CDR2 LQKENI. Germline trimming cut 5 bases from V and 6 bases from J; bases unmatched to any gene: 7. This chain's CDR3 is CASSSLAGVTDTQYF. The CDR3 DNA reads TGTGCCAGCTCATCACTAGCGGGAGTAACGGATACGCAGTATTTT.

The V and J genes are TRBV11-3 and TRBJ2-1; TRBD2 matches 12 bases. Germline V gene data show CDR1 as SGHNT and CDR2 as YENEEA. The V and J ends lost 1 base and 6 bases, in that order; junction bases with no gene match: 4. The CDR3 consists of 16 residues. The CDR3 DNA reads as TGTGCCAGCAGCTTAGGGCTAGCGGGAGGGGGCAATGAGCAGTTCTTC. Its protein product is CASSLGLAGGGNEQFF.

The V gene is TRBV7-2, the J gene TRBJ1-2; D is possibly TRBD1 (6 bases). CDR1 is SGHTA and CDR2 is FQGNSA in the germline V gene. Trimming stripped 5 bases from V and 7 bases from J, with 20 bases between. The CDR3 is 15 residues long. The chain's CDR3 is CASSLRMAGAGGYTF. CDR3 nucleotides: TGTGCCAGCAGCCTTCGCATGGCGGGGGCTGGTGGCTACACCTTC. Full variable domain (rest looked up from reference TRBV7-2 and TRBJ1-2): GAGVSQSPSNKVTEKGKDVELRCDPISGHTALYWYRQSLGQGLEFLIYFQGNSAPDKSGLPSDRFSAERTGGSVSTLTIQRTQQEDSAVYLCASSLRMAGAGGYTFGSGTRLTVV.

The chain has TRBV18 and TRBJ2-2, with a weak D call TRBD1 (6 bases). Trimming left V 0 bases short and J 12 bases short, with 14 bases between. Germline CDR1 and CDR2: KGHSH and LQKENI. The CDR3 is 14 residues long. The CDR3: CASSPPTGPSKLFF. The CDR3 DNA is TGTGCCAGCTCACCACCAACAGGGCCCTCGAAGCTGTTTTTT.

This clone has just a few counts. The chain uses TRBV10-3 and TRBJ1-1, with 8 bases aligning to TRBD1. Germline CDR1 is ENHRY and CDR2 is SYGVKD. This CDR3 has 17 amino acids. Unmatched junction bases numbered 8, after V lost 2 bases and J lost 0 bases. The CDR3 is CAISERDRRRMNTEAFF. In DNA form, the CDR3 reads TGTGCCATCAGTGAGCGGGACAGGAGGAGGATGAACACTGAAGCTTTCTTT.

The CDR3 region is CASSFKASGRKDTDTQYF. DNA of the CDR3: TGTGCCAGCAGTTTCAAGGCTAGCGGGAGGAAGGACACAGATACGCAGTATTTT. The chain links TRBV27 to TRBJ2-3, with 11 bases matching TRBD2. Trimming took 3 bases from V and 2 from J; bases not matched to a gene: 10. The CDR3 length is 18 residues. Per the germline V gene, CDR1 is MNHEY and CDR2 is SMNVEV (reference sequence).

The rearrangement links TRBV10-3 to TRBJ1-1, with a tentative D call TRBD1 (6 bases). The CDR3 sequence is 13 residues long. With 3 bases removed from V and 4 bases from J, the gap between germline ends came to 9 bases. Germline CDR1 reads ENHRY; CDR2 reads SYGVKD. The CDR3 DNA follows: TGTGCCATCAGTGATCGGGGGGCCACTGAAGCTTTCTTT. Amino acid sequence: CAISDRGATEAFF.

This clone was recorded a few times. V is TRBV5-1 and J is TRBJ1-2; D perhaps matches TRBD1 (5 bases). V dropped 0 bases and J dropped 3 bases, with 12 bases sitting between them. Per germline, CDR1 SGHRS and CDR2 YFSETQ. The CDR3 totals 15 residues. As DNA, the CDR3 is TGCGCCAGCAGCTTGGCCGGGGGGAGCGACTATGGCTACACCTTC. Encoded protein: CASSLAGGSDYGYTF.

This chain's CDR3 is CASSEAQTDIQPQHF. For the CDR3, the DNA is TGTGCCAGCAGTGAAGCGCAGACAGATATTCAGCCCCAGCATTTT. The rearrangement joins TRBV6-1 to TRBJ1-5; TRBD1 might be the D (5 bases). The CDR3 runs to 15 residues. Trimming removed 0 bases from V and 6 bases from J, with 12 bases in between. Germline values: CDR1 MNHNS, CDR2 SASEGT.